Listed below are T cell receptor beta chains from one sample, sequenced in a study of T cells after yellow fever vaccination. One entry per CDR3 protein, called by TCRdb with MiXCR from the 5' RACE reads. The sample shows a few hundred thousand distinct CDR3 sequences, approximately 6.7% of them seen only once. Sequences were derived from CD4+ T cells sorted from PBMCs, sampled on the day of the yellow fever booster vaccination. These receptors all come from a man in his thirties or forties who received the YFV17D yellow fever vaccine. Both conserved end residues are part of each CDR3. The order of the fields is V gene, J gene, D gene, CDR3 length, clone size, CDR3 protein, CDR3 DNA. A D gene is named only where the DNA matches it firmly. Not every row has a clone size; where given, it reads once, few, many or a size class.

>TRBV7-6|TRBJ2-3|TRBD2|16|many
CASSYIGTSGTDTQYF
TGTGCCAGCAGCTACATAGGTACTAGCGGGACAGATACGCAGTATTTT
>TRBV5-1|TRBJ2-6|TRBD1|18|few
CASSLPRGRLSGANVLTF
TGCGCCAGCAGCTTGCCCAGGGGGCGCTTATCTGGGGCCAACGTCCTGACTTTC
>TRBV20-1|TRBJ2-7|TRBD2|14|few
CSARVSGRAYEQYF
TGCAGTGCTAGAGTCAGCGGGAGGGCCTACGAGCAGTACTTC
>TRBV19|TRBJ2-7|TRBD2|15|many
CASSILAGGGREQYF
TGTGCCAGTAGTATACTAGCGGGAGGTGGACGCGAGCAGTACTTC
>TRBV18|TRBJ2-7|.|14|.
CASSPRALSYEQYF
TGTGCCAGCTCACCACGGGCCCTCTCCTACGAGCAGTACTTC
>TRBV20-1|TRBJ2-1|.|11|many
CSARQTGEQFF
TGCAGTGCTAGACAGACTGGGGAGCAGTTCTTC
>TRBV29-1|TRBJ2-7|TRBD1|13|many
CSARWDRAYEQYF
TGCAGCGCAAGGTGGGACAGGGCCTACGAGCAGTACTTC
>TRBV10-3|TRBJ2-6|.|16|few
CAISPGTSSGANVLTF
TGTGCCATCAGTCCCGGCACCTCATCTGGGGCCAACGTCCTGACTTTC
>TRBV5-6|TRBJ1-6|.|13|few
CASSLRGNSPLHF
TGTGCCAGCAGCTTACGGGGAAATTCACCCCTCCACTTT
>TRBV11-2|TRBJ2-5|.|15|few
CASSLDQRRGETQYF
TGTGCCAGCAGCTTAGATCAGCGGAGGGGGGAGACCCAGTACTTC
>TRBV19|TRBJ2-7|.|13|many
CASSIPEGRKQYF
TGTGCCAGTAGTATTCCCGAAGGGCGCAAGCAGTACTTC
>TRBV6-2/TRBV6-3|TRBJ2-7|TRBD1|14|many
CATRRGGTGTEQYF
TGTGCCACCCGGCGGGGCGGGACAGGGACCGAGCAGTACTTC
>TRBV20-1|TRBJ2-5|.|14|few
CSARSPGVRETQYF
TGCAGTGCTAGGAGTCCGGGAGTCCGGGAGACCCAGTACTTC
>TRBV5-1|TRBJ1-1|.|13|.
CASSLTPYTEAFF
TGCGCCAGCAGCCTAACACCTTACACTGAAGCTTTCTTT
>TRBV7-2|TRBJ2-1|TRBD2|15|.
CASSLVREGYVEQFF
TGTGCCAGCAGCTTAGTCCGGGAGGGGTATGTTGAGCAGTTCTTC
>TRBV5-6|TRBJ2-1|TRBD2|16|few
CASSPQREGFWNEQFF
TGTGCCAGCAGCCCTCAGCGGGAGGGATTTTGGAATGAGCAGTTCTTC
>TRBV12-5|TRBJ2-7|.|14|.
CASGLPPRSYEQYF
TGTGCTAGTGGTTTGCCACCTAGAAGCTACGAGCAGTACTTC
>TRBV7-2|TRBJ2-7|.|14|.
CASSFRDRAYEQNF
TGTGCCAGCAGCTTCCGGGACCGCGCCTACGAGCAGAACTTC
>TRBV20-1|TRBJ2-7|.|14|many
CSARVRGSPYEQYF
TGCAGTGCTAGGGTCCGGGGGTCCCCCTACGAGCAGTACTTC
>TRBV28|TRBJ2-7|TRBD2|20|few
CASSGGPFGTSGEAGFVQYF
TGTGCCAGCAGCGGGGGGCCCTTCGGGACTAGCGGGGAGGCGGGATTTGTGCAGTACTTC
>TRBV15|TRBJ2-3|.|12|many
CATSRGGDTQYF
TGTGCCACCAGCAGAGGAGGAGATACGCAGTATTTT
>TRBV18|TRBJ2-1|TRBD2|15|.
CASSPFGGRGSEQFF
TGTGCCAGCTCCCCTTTTGGCGGGAGAGGGAGTGAGCAGTTCTTC
>TRBV25-1|TRBJ1-6|.|12|few
CASANGYSPLHF
TGTGCCAGCGCCAATGGGTATTCACCCCTCCACTTT
>TRBV10-3|TRBJ2-7|.|15|many
CAISPSDGTPHEQYF
TGTGCCATCAGTCCTTCAGACGGGACGCCCCACGAGCAGTACTTC
>TRBV3-1|TRBJ1-4|.|10|.
CASGVEKLFF
TGTGCCAGCGGCGTGGAAAAACTGTTTTTT
>TRBV6-2/TRBV6-3|TRBJ1-2|TRBD1|16|.
CASSSHRTGANYGYTF
TGTGCCAGCAGTTCTCATCGGACAGGGGCTAACTATGGCTACACCTTC
>TRBV6-1|TRBJ1-3|.|15|.
CASSALPGTGNTIYF
TGTGCCAGCAGCGCCCTTCCAGGGACTGGAAACACCATATATTTT
>TRBV7-8|TRBJ2-5|.|14|.
CASSLGRFQETQYF
TGTGCCAGCAGCTTAGGGCGGTTCCAAGAGACCCAGTACTTC